Listed here is a single T cell receptor beta chain. V was shortened by 6 bases and J by 7 bases, with 16 bases between the two germline ends. This CDR3 has 15 residues. In germline, CDR1 is MNHEY, CDR2 SVGAGI. The sample originates from a study of blood T cell repertoires in COVID-19. The overall study: The origin of the acute and convalescent COVID-19 samples was the United States, Italy and Spain. Nucleic acid was either cDNA or gDNA, and it came from T cells, B-cell-depleted T cells, or PBMCs.

The protocol was immunoSEQ multiplex PCR, while the TCRdb copy is restricted to in-frame clones and leaves out a portion. The repertoire has about 290,000 clones, around 81% of them found once; the top ten carry over 3.5%. The V gene is TRBV6-5, the J gene TRBJ1-6; possible D gene TRBD1, 6 bases. The specimen was peripheral blood. This clonotype originated in a woman aged 45-60 years with active or convalescent COVID-19. The CDR3, as DNA: TGTGCCAGCAGATCAATGGGGGGGGCGAATTCACCCCTCCACTTT. Protein product: CASRSMGGANSPLHF.